The T cell receptor beta chain under discussion was sequenced for a study of T-cell memory formation after mild COVID-19. Study details: Most TCR clusters belonged to a single donor.

There are many counts of this clonotype. The antigen is not known. V lost 6 bases, J lost 6 bases, and 11 bases lay in between. The CDR3 has 13 amino acids. TCRdb independently ran MiXCR on the 5' RACE reads; one entry per CDR3 protein. The sample lists around 310,000 distinct CDR3 sequences; approximately 15% were seen once. Findings and limits, study-wide: Clones contracting over day 15 to 85 were CD4/CD8 balanced, with later expanders leaning CD4+. Researchers report contracting CD4+ clones mostly in CM and EM, with CD8+ clones in EMRA.

The specimen was PBMCs or a T cell subset sorted from them (not recorded which). The sequence was obtained from a young man who had mild COVID-19 (a few samples of this study predate the infection). Cell type and time point are not known. The J gene is TRBJ2-2, the V gene TRBV12-3 or TRBV12-4; D is ambiguous. CDR3 sequence (DNA): TGTGCCAGCAGCCAAGGCGTTGCCGGGGAGCTGTTTTTT. Protein product: CASSQGVAGELFF.